This TCR beta chain derives from a study of T cell responses to AZD1222 COVID-19 vaccine. Repertoires were generated with immunoSEQ multiplex PCR, while TCRdb's copy carries only in-frame clones and drops some. The table lists over 150,000 clones, roughly 92% of them singletons. Details on this clone: Its antigen is unknown.

This CDR3 has 18 amino acids. With 2 bases removed from V and 1 base from J, the gap between germline ends came to 20 bases. CDR1 and CDR2 from the germline V gene are SGHTA and FQGNSA. Findings of the study overall: Most donors were white British and more were female, and clonal diversity was possibly underestimated. Vaccine-associated CD4 TCRs ranged over spike, dominating at 160-218 and 743-854.

The rearrangement joins TRBV7-2 to TRBJ1-1; no reliable D call. The clonotype comes from an adult in good health. The sequencing used peripheral blood, collected on day 0 of AZD1222 vaccination. CDR3 bases: TGTGCCAGCAGCTTACAACCCCCTCGACTTCGGAGGAACACTGAAGCTTTCTTT. Protein: CASSLQPPRLRRNTEAFF.